Reported below is one TCR beta chain. Its antigen is unknown. This specimen includes other DNA sequences encoding the same CDR3. Each donor was nominally healthy when sampled (though unrecorded immune exposures were likely). This specimen comes from a study of cytomegalovirus exposure and HLA in healthy donors. Study-level background: Counted in an early data release were about 80 million unique TCRs from HLA-typed donors. Study observations and caveats: Reported results showed that the classifier diagnosed cytomegalovirus status with high specificity and sensitivity. Later analysis showed most CMV-associated TCR beta chains appearing HLA-restricted.

This CDR3 is 12 amino acids long. V shed 0 bases and J shed 6 bases, with 5 bases lying between them. CDR1 SGHRS and CDR2 YFSETQ come from the germline V gene. This PCR relied on a set of 60 Vbeta primers and 13 Jbeta primers. Sequenced by immunoSEQ multiplex PCR; TCRdb stores in-frame clones only, minus some. The sample records some 240,000 clones, around 90% being singletons. Sequencing used PBMCs. This receptor was obtained from a girl aged 2 to 10 in good health and CMV-seronegative. The rearrangement joins TRBV5-1 to TRBJ2-3, with D hard to call. The CDR3 loop reads CASSLGADTQYF. The CDR3 DNA follows: TGCGCCAGCAGCTTGGGGGCGGATACGCAGTATTTT.